These T cell receptor beta chains were read from a single sample in a study of T cells in localized non-small cell lung cancer. TCRdb's copy holds only in-frame clones and misses some; the assay was immunoSEQ multiplex PCR. The table has over 2,000 clones, around 21% seen once; the top ten hold over 20%. Sequenced material: lung tumor tissue, taken before any cancer treatment. These receptor sequences come from a woman aged 40-69 years with stage I lung adenocarcinoma. Each CDR3 is given with its conserved first and last residue. A D gene is named only where the DNA matches it firmly. Where a row states a size, it is once, few, many or the class of an expanded clone; other rows omit it.

>TRBJ1-3|.|15|few|TRBV12-5
TGTGCTAGTGGGAGGCCAGGGTTGAGTGGAAACACCATATATTTT
CASGRPGLSGNTIYF
>TRBJ1-2|.|14|.|TRBV11-3
TGTGCCAGCACTTCATCAGGGGATAGCTATGGCTACACCTTC
CASTSSGDSYGYTF
>TRBJ1-1|.|15|.|TRBV4-1
TGCGCCAGCAGCCATTCGACAGGAATAAACACTGAAGCTTTCTTT
CASSHSTGINTEAFF
>TRBJ1-4|TRBD1|16|large|TRBV11-3
TGTGCCAGCAGCTTAAGAGCGACAGGGTTTAATGAAAAACTGTTTTTT
CASSLRATGFNEKLFF
>TRBJ2-3|.|12|once|TRBV19
TGTGCCAGTAGGAGGGAGACAGATACGCAGTATTTT
CASRRETDTQYF
>TRBJ2-5|TRBD1|13|.|TRBV18
TGTGCCAGCTCACGGGACAGGGGCGAGACCCAGTACTTC
CASSRDRGETQYF
>TRBJ1-6|.|13|medium-sized|TRBV19
TGTGCCAGTAGTAAACAGTATAATTCACCCCTCCACTTT
CASSKQYNSPLHF
>TRBJ2-6|TRBD1|16|.|TRBV18
TGTGCCAGCTTAACCGGGACAGTCTCTGGGGCCAACGTCCTGACTTTC
CASLTGTVSGANVLTF
>TRBJ2-3|.|16|few|TRBV13
TGTGCCAGCAGCTTAGTGGGGGCAGGTCGCACAGATACGCAGTATTTT
CASSLVGAGRTDTQYF
>TRBJ2-7|TRBD1|15|medium-sized|TRBV6-8
TGTGCCAGCAGTACTACCACAGGGGGCGTTGGTGAGCAGTACTTC
CASSTTTGGVGEQYF
>TRBJ1-6|.|15|few|TRBV6-1
TGTGCCAGCAGTGAAGTTAGTGGCAGCAATTCACCCCTCCACTTT
CASSEVSGSNSPLHF
>TRBJ2-2|.|14|.|TRBV5-1
TGCGCCAGCAGCTTGGAAAGGGTCCCCGGGGAGCTGTTTTTT
CASSLERVPGELFF
>TRBJ2-7|.|15|.|TRBV14
TGTGCCAGCAGCCAAGCCGGGACAGAGGGGGGCGAGCAGTACTTC
CASSQAGTEGGEQYF
>TRBJ1-5|.|12|medium-sized|TRBV6-8
TGTGCCAGCAGTACCCCCAATCAGCCCCAGCATTTT
CASSTPNQPQHF
>TRBJ1-5|.|14|medium-sized|TRBV11-3
TGTGCCAGCAGCCCGGACGGGTGGAATCAGCCCCAGCATTTT
CASSPDGWNQPQHF
>TRBJ2-1|.|15|few|TRBV6-8
TGTGCCAGCAGTTACTCGAAAGATCTCTACAATGAGCAGTTCTTC
CASSYSKDLYNEQFF
>TRBJ2-2|.|16|.|TRBV28
TGTGCCAGCAGTTTGTCTTCAGGACAGTCCCCCGGGGAGCTGTTTTTT
CASSLSSGQSPGELFF
>TRBJ1-4|TRBD1|18|.|TRBV5-1
TGCGCCAGCAGCTTGGTTGGGACAGCCACCTCGACGGACGAAAAACTGTTTTTT
CASSLVGTATSTDEKLFF
>TRBJ2-5|TRBD2|16|.|TRBV29-1
TGCAGCGTTGATTGGAGGACTAGCGGGGGAGGTGAGACCCAGTACTTC
CSVDWRTSGGGETQYF
>TRBJ1-1|.|13|.|TRBV6-8
TGTGCCAGCAGTTCCCCTGGTACCACTGAAGCTTTCTTT
CASSSPGTTEAFF